In this sample, the clone carrying this T cell receptor (beta chain) turned up many times. The antigen is not known. The study amplified TCR beta CDR3 regions using RNA transcripts. HTBI primers were used in a first-round RT-PCR, which preceded a second-round multiplex PCR. One entry per CDR3 protein, called by TCRdb with MiXCR from the multiplex PCR reads. The top ten clones hold 8.5% to 14% of a sample with about 1.2 million distinct CDR3 sequences, around a third of them seen once. This sample was taken from a study of Graves' ophthalmopathy and Graves' hyperthyroidism. Overall study: Ophthalmopathy not arising within 18 months of follow-up defined hyperthyroidism as stable.

Trimming stripped 6 bases from V and 4 bases from J, with 6 bases between. The CDR3 consists of 11 residues. The V gene's germline CDR1 is MNHEY and CDR2 SVGAGI. General study results and limits: Ophthalmopathy could be told apart from stable hyperthyroidism by a 13-signature model (about 88% sensitivity, approximately 81% specificity).

None of the included patients had other autoimmune diseases, uncontrolled infections, pregnancy or lactation, as these led to exclusion. Sequencing input: peripheral blood or thyroid tissue (not recorded which). This receptor was identified in an adult man with Graves' hyperthyroidism. The chain joins TRBV6-5 to TRBJ1-1, with D unclear. CDR3 in DNA: TGTGCCAGCAGCTCCGGCACTGAAGCTTTCTTT. It yields the protein CASSSGTEAFF.